This T cell receptor beta chain was identified in a study of T cells after somatic rescue of genetic block. The CDR3 is made up of 15 amino acids. Trimming removed 0 bases at V and 0 bases at J, with 9 bases between. CDR1 and CDR2 from the germline V gene are LNHDA and SQIVND (reference sequence). Produced via immunoSEQ multiplex PCR; TCRdb's table is partial and in-frame only. Of 67,000 or so clones listed, around 90% were seen once; the top ten hold about 3%. J is TRBJ2-7 and V is TRBV19; D might be TRBD1 or TRBD2, each matching 5 bases. Sequencing input: peripheral blood mononuclear cells (PBMCs). This receptor was taken from a man aged 25-40 years. The CDR3 DNA follows: TGTGCCAGTAGTATAGACCCAGGGAGCTCCTACGAGCAGTACTTC. Translating it yields CASSIDPGSSYEQYF.